This T cell receptor beta chain was retrieved from a study of blood T cells in healthy people across ages. Using a J-beta primer mix together with a sample-barcoded 5' primer, a second PCR was run for roughly 6 to 11 cycles. TCRdb called the 5' RACE reads again in MiXCR, with one record for every CDR3 protein. The data hold about 970,000 distinct CDR3 sequences, with just over 50% observed a single time. The CDR3 has 15 residues. Germline V lookup: CDR1 MNHEY, CDR2 SVGAGI. The V end lost 1 base, the J end lost 3 bases, and 12 bases lay between the germline ends. The TCR originated in a woman in her fifties or sixties in good health. Input material: blood. The V call is TRBV6-5, the J call TRBJ1-1, with a weak D call TRBD1 (6 bases). In DNA, the CDR3 is TGTGCCAGCAGTTACTTCGGGACAACAGACACTGAAGCTTTCTTT. Its translation is CASSYFGTTDTEAFF.